Each of the 15 T cell receptor beta chains below was sequenced from the same sample in a study of blood T cell repertoires in COVID-19. Sequencing used immunoSEQ multiplex PCR; TCRdb keeps in-frame clones, though not all of them. In the table there are roughly 300,000 clones, about nine tenths of which are singletons. The sample taken for sequencing was peripheral blood. The receptors here all came from a woman under 40 with COVID-19, enrolled during active disease.

This clone was observed a single time. The CDR3 spells CASSDDRVGGYTF. The CDR3, as DNA: TGTGCCAGCAGTGACGACAGGGTGGGGGGCTACACCTTC. The gene calls are TRBV12-3 or TRBV12-4 and TRBJ1-2, with TRBD1 identical over 7 bases. V lost 5 bases, J lost 8 bases, and 8 bases stayed unmatched. This CDR3 has 13 amino acids.

The rearrangement joins TRBV12-3 or TRBV12-4 to TRBJ1-1, with 9 bases fitting TRBD1. The CDR3 sequence is 13 residues long. Trimming took 5 bases from V and 3 from J; bases not matched to a gene: 1. CDR3 nucleotide sequence: TGTGCCAGCAGTGGACAGGGGTACACTGAAGCTTTCTTT. This codes for CASSGQGYTEAFF.

The chain combines TRBV18 with TRBJ2-3, with TRBD1 matching over 7 bases. V lost 3 bases and J lost 0; bases outside the gene matches: 6. Germline CDR1 and CDR2: KGHSH and LQKENI. The CDR3 has 16 residues. CDR3 region: CASSPGRQGSTDTQYF. The CDR3, as DNA: TGTGCCAGCTCACCGGGACGACAGGGAAGCACAGATACGCAGTATTTT. Looking up the rest from reference TRBV18 and TRBJ2-3 gives the full variable domain: NAGVMQNPRHLVRRRGQEARLRCSPMKGHSHVYWYRQLPEEGLKFMVYLQKENIIDESGMPKERFSAEFPKEGPSILRIQQVVRGDSAAYFCASSPGRQGSTDTQYFGPGTRLTVL.

The chain employs TRBV4-3 and TRBJ2-3; TRBD2 aligns across 9 bases. Germline CDR1 is LGHNA and CDR2 is YSLEER. With 5 bases clipped from V and 2 bases from J, the junction kept 11 bases outside the gene matches. This CDR3 comprises 17 residues. CDR3 protein: CASSGSPSGKNTDTQYF. CDR3 DNA sequence: TGCGCCAGCAGCGGGAGTCCTAGCGGGAAAAACACAGATACGCAGTATTTT.

This chain links TRBV4-1 with TRBJ2-7; 7 bases are shared with TRBD1. The V segment lost 0 bases and the J segment 3 bases; nucleotides outside the gene matches: 2. Germline CDR1 and CDR2: MGHRA and YSYEKL. There are 14 residues in the CDR3. The DNA for the CDR3 is TGCGCCAGCAGCCAAGATGACAGGGTCTACGAGCAGTACTTC. Amino acid sequence: CASSQDDRVYEQYF.

The V and J genes are TRBV4-1 and TRBJ1-5, with TRBD1 matching over 8 bases. CDR1 is MGHRA, CDR2 YSYEKL, per germline. V lost 0 bases, J lost 4 bases, and 5 bases stayed unmatched. The length of the CDR3 is 16 residues. The CDR3: CASSQETGGYNQPQHF. The CDR3 DNA follows: TGCGCCAGCAGCCAAGAAACAGGGGGGTATAATCAGCCCCAGCATTTT.

The chain has TRBV6-5 and TRBJ1-2; 8 bases are shared with TRBD1. The CDR3 totals 16 residues. V lost 4 bases to trimming and J lost 4 bases; unmatched junction nucleotides: 11. From germline, CDR1 is MNHEY and CDR2 SVGAGI. The CDR3 bases are TGTGCCAGCAGTTCCTGGACAGGGAGACTGCCCTATGGCTACACCTTC. It translates to CASSSWTGRLPYGYTF.

The chain uses TRBV5-1 and TRBJ1-1; D is unresolved. Trimming shortened V by 1 base and J by 1 base, and 8 bases separated the two germline ends. The V gene's germline CDR1 is SGHRS and CDR2 YFSETQ. The CDR3 totals 14 residues. In DNA, the CDR3 is TGCGCCAGCAGCTTGAATCCGGGGAACACTGAAGCTTTCTTT. It encodes CASSLNPGNTEAFF.

This clone was picked up one time. The chain has TRBV20-1 and TRBJ2-5; 11 nucleotides align to TRBD2. Germline CDR1 DFQATT, CDR2 SNEGSKA (reference sequence). The V gene end was trimmed by 3 bases and the J gene end by 2 bases; junction bases not matched to a gene: 11. This CDR3 is 17 amino acids long. The CDR3 here is CSASHPLGLAEQETQYF. DNA for the CDR3: TGCAGTGCTAGTCATCCCCTGGGACTAGCGGAACAAGAGACCCAGTACTTC.

DNA for the CDR3: TGTGCCAGCAGTGAATTGGGAACAGGCCCCCAAGAGACCCAGTACTTC. This codes for CASSELGTGPQETQYF. The V call is TRBV25-1, the J call TRBJ2-5, with TRBD1 as a possible D gene (5 bases). Trimming removed 1 base from V and 1 base from J, with 13 bases in between. Germline loops: CDR1 MGHDK, CDR2 SYGVNS. The CDR3 is 16 residues long. The whole variable domain, remainder taken from reference TRBV25-1 and TRBJ2-5, is EADIYQTPRYLVIGTGKKITLECSQTMGHDKMYWYQQDPGMELHLIHYSYGVNSTEKGDLSSESTVSRIRTEHFPLTLESARPSHTSQYLCASSELGTGPQETQYFGPGTRLLVL.

The J gene is TRBJ1-5, the V gene TRBV28; no clear D. Trimming left V 3 bases short and J 8 bases short, with 11 bases between. In germline, CDR1 is MDHEN, CDR2 SYDVKM. The CDR3 contains 13 residues. The CDR3 nucleotides are TGTGCCAGCAGTTTTTCGACTTTTGAGCCCCAGCATTTT. This sequence encodes CASSFSTFEPQHF.

The chain joins TRBV30 to TRBJ2-1; 14 nucleotides align to TRBD2. Germline CDR1 GTSNPN, CDR2 SVGIG (reference sequence). This CDR3 region has 21 residues. Trimming took 0 bases from V and 4 from J; bases not matched to a gene: 17. The CDR3 DNA reads TGTGCCTGGAGTGTTTTCTCGCAAGGACTAGCGGGAGGACCGGAATACAATGAGCAGTTCTTC. This encodes CAWSVFSQGLAGGPEYNEQFF.

A remark on this clone: At the DNA level, this CDR3 is encoded by other sequences in the same sample as well. CDR3 nucleotide sequence: TGTGCCAGCAGCCAAGGCCAGGGTTACGAGCAGTACTTC. This translates into CASSQGQGYEQYF. V and J are TRBV3-1 (or the pseudogene TRBV3-2) and TRBJ2-7, with a weak D call TRBD1 (5 bases). The CDR3 loop spans 13 amino acids. Trimming pared 1 base from V and 4 bases from J, leaving 8 bases between. Germline CDR1 reads LGHDT; CDR2 reads YNNKEL (reference sequence).

This clone was observed once. The gene calls are TRBV9 and TRBJ2-3; TRBD2 aligns across 12 bases. Germline lookup yields CDR1 SGDLS and CDR2 YYNGEE. The CDR3 is made up of 18 amino acids. V lost 0 bases to trimming and J lost 4 bases; unmatched junction nucleotides: 9. The CDR3 sequence is CASSVETGLAGRADTQYF. The CDR3 DNA follows: TGTGCCAGCAGCGTAGAAACAGGACTAGCGGGGAGGGCAGATACGCAGTATTTT.

CDR3 region: CASRAWGGHGYTF. The CDR3 nucleotides are TGTGCCAGCAGGGCTTGGGGGGGGCATGGCTACACCTTC. This chain links TRBV28 with TRBJ1-2; a possible D gene is TRBD1 (6 bases). This CDR3 has 13 amino acids. Germline V gene lookup returns CDR1 MDHEN and CDR2 SYDVKM. The germline V and J ends were trimmed by 6 bases and 6 bases, with 14 bases remaining between them.